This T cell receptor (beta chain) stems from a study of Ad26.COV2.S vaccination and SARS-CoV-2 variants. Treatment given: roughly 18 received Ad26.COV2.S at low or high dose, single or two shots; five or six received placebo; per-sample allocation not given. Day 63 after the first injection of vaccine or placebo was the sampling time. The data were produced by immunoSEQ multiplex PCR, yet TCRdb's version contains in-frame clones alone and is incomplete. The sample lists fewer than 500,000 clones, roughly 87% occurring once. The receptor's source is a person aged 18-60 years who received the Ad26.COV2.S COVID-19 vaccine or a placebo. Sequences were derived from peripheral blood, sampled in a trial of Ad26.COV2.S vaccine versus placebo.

The CDR3 here is CASSERESSYNEQFF. The CDR3 nucleotides are TGTGCCAGCAGTGAGCGGGAGAGCTCCTACAATGAGCAGTTCTTC. The chain employs TRBV27 and TRBJ2-1, with 8 bases matching TRBD2. The CDR3 extends over 15 amino acids. Germline-derived CDR1 and CDR2 are MNHEY and SMNVEV (reference sequence). The junction had 3 bases not matched to a gene; V was cut back by 5 bases and J by 0 bases.